This T cell receptor (beta chain) came from a study of blood T cells in healthy people across ages. At the level of the study: T cells yielded about one barcoded beta molecule per two cells through template switching.

The authors ran a second PCR of about 6 to 11 cycles using a sample-barcoded 5' primer and a J-beta primer mix. TCRdb redid the calling of the 5' RACE reads with MiXCR, one entry per CDR3 protein. The table has 1.5 million to 2 million distinct CDR3 sequences, less than 50% seen once. Trimming cost V 6 bases and J 7 bases, with 14 bases left between them. Looked up from germline, CDR1 is SGHTA and CDR2 is FQGNSA. The CDR3 runs 13 residues. The sample comprised blood. This TCR was recovered from a woman in her forties in good health. The rearrangement uses TRBV7-2 and TRBJ2-3; D gene ambiguous. The CDR3 sequence is CASRVPWANTQYF. CDR3 nucleotides: TGTGCCAGCAGGGTCCCGTGGGCGAATACGCAGTATTTT.